The 17 T cell receptor beta chains below all came from one sample that was sequenced in a study of blood T cell repertoires in COVID-19 (dated by TCRdb to about 2020). Library method: the immunoSEQ multiplex PCR assay. TCRdb stores this immuneACCESS table with in-frame sequences only. Part of the clones is absent; in the studies checked, under half of the shortfall reflects unresolved V genes, and no reason is known for the rest. Within this sample are 100,000 to 150,000 clones, with 86% of them counted one time only. The ten biggest clones cover about 8% of the sample. Sample: peripheral blood. The receptor set was obtained from a man in his 70s who had recovered from COVID-19.

The chain uses TRBV5-6 and TRBJ2-5; D perhaps matches TRBD1 (5 bases). Looked up from germline, CDR1 is SGHDT and CDR2 is YYEEEE. Deletions cut 0 bases from V and 3 bases from J, with 12 bases between. The CDR3 totals 15 residues. The CDR3 nucleotides are TGTGCCAGCAGCTTGGGTTTCGACAGAGAAGAGACCCAGTACTTC. Translation: CASSLGFDREETQYF. Complete variable domain (other parts from reference TRBV5-6 and TRBJ2-5): DAGVTQSPTHLIKTRGQQVTLRCSPKSGHDTVSWYQQALGQGPQFIFQYYEEEERQRGNFPDRFSGHQFPNYSSELNVNALLLGDSALYLCASSLGFDREETQYFGPGTRLLVL.

V gene TRBV5-1 combines with J gene TRBJ2-1; the D is unclear. Germline V CDR1 and CDR2: SGHRS, YFSETQ. The CDR3 is made up of 15 amino acids. The V end was cut by 4 bases, the J end by 7 bases, with 18 bases between. The CDR3 region is CASSPDGRSGNEQFF. The CDR3 DNA is TGCGCCAGCAGCCCGGATGGTAGGTCGGGTAATGAGCAGTTCTTC.

The chain links TRBV27 to TRBJ2-7; D might be TRBD2 (6 bases). In germline, CDR1 is MNHEY, CDR2 SMNVEV (reference sequence). The germline V and J ends were trimmed by 5 bases and 4 bases, with 15 bases remaining between them. The CDR3 is 14 amino acids. This CDR3 reads CASSILQAGYEQYF. Here the CDR3 DNA reads TGTGCCAGCAGTATACTCCAGGCGGGGTACGAGCAGTACTTC.

The CDR3 reads CAISEGPPRKFF. As DNA, the CDR3 is TGTGCCATCAGTGAGGGGCCCCCGAGAAAGTTCTTC. The chain recombines TRBV10-3 with TRBJ2-1; D gene unclear. The germline gives CDR1 ENHRY, CDR2 SYGVKD. This CDR3 is 12 amino acids long. The V end was cut by 2 bases, the J end by 14 bases, with 13 bases between.

The chain is built from TRBV6-1 and TRBJ2-3; the match to TRBD2 covers 9 bases. The CDR3 is 15 residues long. V dropped 3 bases and J dropped 6; count of bases not matched to a gene: 7. Germline V CDR1 and CDR2: MNHNS, SASEGT. The CDR3 DNA follows: TGTGCCAGCAGTGACATTAGCGGGAGTGGGGATACGCAGTATTTT. Protein sequence: CASSDISGSGDTQYF.

V usage is TRBV4-1 and J usage is TRBJ2-3; TRBD1 matches at 9 bases. CDR1 is MGHRA and CDR2 is YSYEKL in the germline V gene. Trimming removed 0 bases from V and 2 bases from J; junction bases left unmatched: 6. CDR3 length equals 17 residues. CDR3 nucleotide sequence: TGCGCCAGCAGCCAAGACCCGACAGGGGGGATCACAGATACGCAGTATTTT. Translation: CASSQDPTGGITDTQYF.

This chain connects TRBV5-4 to TRBJ1-3; 9 nucleotides align to TRBD1. Germline CDR1 and CDR2: SGHNT and YYREEE (reference sequence). The CDR3 loop spans 16 amino acids. The junction had 9 bases not matched to a gene; V was cut back by 4 bases and J by 4 bases. The CDR3 DNA is TGTGCCAGCAGCACGGGGGGACAGGGTATAGGAAACACCATATATTTT. Translation: CASSTGGQGIGNTIYF.

The V gene is TRBV30, the J gene TRBJ2-7, with 12 nucleotides matching TRBD1. CDR1 and CDR2 (germline): GTSNPN, SVGIG (reference sequence). Losses at the gene ends were 4 bases for V and 6 bases for J; bases not matched to a gene: 4. The CDR3 has 13 residues. As DNA, the CDR3 is TGTGCCTGGATGGGACAGGGGGCTGGCGAGCAGTACTTC. Translated, it gives CAWMGQGAGEQYF.

This chain connects TRBV2 to TRBJ1-4; D is perhaps TRBD1 (5 bases). Between the trimmed V and J ends, which lost 6 bases and 0 bases, there was a span of 20 bases. Germline V gene data show CDR1 as SNHLY and CDR2 as FYNNEI. The CDR3 consists of 18 residues. The DNA for the CDR3 is TGTGCCAGCAGCGGGGTTGGGGAGGGGACGGCAACTAATGAAAAACTGTTTTTT. Its protein is CASSGVGEGTATNEKLFF.

The chain joins TRBV5-1 to TRBJ2-3; possibly TRBD2 for D (5 bases). The CDR3 extends over 16 amino acids. Germline loops: CDR1 SGHRS, CDR2 YFSETQ. The V gene lost 5 bases and the J gene lost 6 bases, with 22 bases spanning the gap. CDR3 sequence: CASSSDRTGSGDTQYF. In nucleotides, the CDR3 is TGCGCCAGCAGTTCTGATCGGACTGGCTCGGGGGATACGCAGTATTTT.

CDR3 DNA: TGTGCCAGTAGTGCCTCACAGGTTTATAGCAATCAGCCCCAGCATTTT. It encodes CASSASQVYSNQPQHF. The chain combines TRBV19 with TRBJ1-5, with D possibly matching TRBD1 (5 bases). The CDR3 loop spans 16 amino acids. V lost 5 bases and J 0 bases, leaving 14 bases between the germline ends. CDR1 LNHDA and CDR2 SQIVND come from the germline V gene (reference sequence). The full variable domain, its missing parts supplied by reference TRBV19 and TRBJ1-5, is DGGITQSPKYLFRKEGQNVTLSCEQNLNHDAMYWYRQDPGQGLRLIYYSQIVNDFQKGDIAEGYSVSREKKESFPLTVTSAQKNPTAFYLCASSASQVYSNQPQHFGDGTRLSIL.

This chain uses TRBV5-1 with TRBJ2-7; tentative D call: TRBD2 (5 bases). With 5 bases removed from V and 2 bases from J, the gap between germline ends came to 11 bases. The germline V gene encodes CDR1 SGHRS and CDR2 YFSETQ. The length of the CDR3 is 13 residues. This CDR3 reads CASREAETYEQYF. The CDR3 DNA sequence: TGCGCCAGCAGAGAAGCGGAGACCTACGAGCAGTACTTC.

The chain is built from TRBV19 and TRBJ2-2; TRBD1 aligns across 9 bases. Germline V gene lookup returns CDR1 LNHDA and CDR2 SQIVND (reference sequence). The V and J ends lost 4 bases and 1 base, in that order; junction bases with no gene match: 4. The length of the CDR3 is 16 residues. In DNA form, the CDR3 reads TGTGCCAGTAGTAGATCGGACAGGGGGAACACCGGGGAGCTGTTTTTT. Its translation is CASSRSDRGNTGELFF.

This clone was counted a single time. The V and J genes are TRBV6-5 and TRBJ1-1, with 12 bases fitting TRBD1. The CDR3 covers 15 residues. Germline CDR1 reads MNHEY; CDR2 reads SVGAGI. The V gene end was trimmed by 6 bases and the J gene end by 2 bases; junction bases not matched to a gene: 4. Written as DNA, the CDR3 is TGTGCCAGCAGACGGGACAGGGGGCTTAACACTGAAGCTTTCTTT. Translated: CASRRDRGLNTEAFF.

The V and J genes are TRBV5-1 and TRBJ1-2, with TRBD1 as a possible D gene (6 bases). The CDR3 has 15 residues. CDR1 and CDR2 (germline): SGHRS, YFSETQ. V was trimmed by 7 bases and J by 4 bases, leaving 20 bases between them. This CDR3 reads CASRPIIGQIYGYTF. Here the CDR3 DNA reads TGCGCCAGCCGCCCAATAATTGGACAGATCTATGGCTACACCTTC.

Here the CDR3 reads CSVEGQGSNEQFF. The CDR3 DNA follows: TGCAGCGTTGAGGGACAGGGGAGCAATGAGCAGTTCTTC. This sequence joins TRBV29-1 and TRBJ2-1; 10 nucleotides agree with TRBD1. After removal of 3 bases from V and 6 bases from J, the junction contained 2 bases not matched to a gene. CDR1 and CDR2 (germline): SQVTM, ANQGSEA. This CDR3 spans 13 amino acids.

The chain links TRBV7-3 to TRBJ2-2, with no clear D. The CDR3 is 16 residues long. V was shortened by 1 base and J by 3 bases, with 12 bases between the two germline ends. Germline V gives CDR1 SGHTA, CDR2 FQGTGA. The CDR3 nucleotides are TGTGCCAGCAGCTTAAGTTTTGATCTATACACCGGGGAGCTGTTTTTT. The encoded protein is CASSLSFDLYTGELFF. The full variable domain, with the rest looked up from reference TRBV7-3 and TRBJ2-2, is GAGVSQTPSNKVTEKGKYVELRCDPISGHTALYWYRQSLGQGPEFLIYFQGTGAADDSGLPNDRFFAVRPEGSVSTLKIQRTERGDSAVYLCASSLSFDLYTGELFFGEGSRLTVL.